The clone carrying this T cell receptor (beta chain) appeared many times. The data belong to a study of human T cells and chemical hapten exposure. As for the study in general: TCR yield per sample varied, mainly due to pooled library volumes.

Each CDR3 protein gets one entry after TCRdb re-called the RACE reads with MiXCR. The sample includes some 400,000 distinct CDR3 sequences, approximately 4.4% of them seen just once. Time point described: patch test 1, 2 weeks after DPC sensitization. The sample's treatment: therapeutic diphenylcyclopropenone sensitization with weekly scalp DPC. CDR1 is SGHVS, CDR2 FQNEAQ, per germline. V lost 1 base, J lost 7 bases, and 4 bases stayed unmatched. This CDR3 contains 13 residues. Sequencing was performed on whole blood, taken in connection with sensitization to the hapten diphenylcyclopropenone (DPC). The receptor's source is a woman aged 45-65 years with alopecia areata. Some clones in this sample may be carry-over from other donors' samples. The chain uses TRBV7-8 and TRBJ2-7; 7 nucleotides match TRBD1. The CDR3 sequence is CASSLGAGGEQYF. CDR3 sequence (DNA): TGTGCCAGCAGCTTAGGGGCAGGGGGAGAGCAGTACTTC.